This T cell receptor beta chain was obtained from a study of T cell changes during pregnancy in multiple sclerosis. Clones were sequenced by immunoSEQ multiplex PCR, and TCRdb holds only the in-frame ones, with some missing. The repertoire holds fewer than 75,000 clones, with approximately 90% as singletons. The CDR3 is made up of 15 amino acids. J gave up 4 bases and V 3 bases, and 8 bases lay outside the gene matches. The V gene's germline CDR1 is SEHNR and CDR2 FQNEAQ (reference sequence). The source of this sequence is a female donor in good health, enrolled as a control in a pregnancy study. The J gene is TRBJ1-2, the V gene TRBV7-9; the match to TRBD1 covers 7 bases. The sequences come from peripheral blood, collected after pregnancy. The CDR3 nucleotides read TGTGCCAGCAGCTTCCCGGACAGGCCCATCTATGGCTACACCTTC. Its translation: CASSFPDRPIYGYTF.